The 13 T cell receptor beta chains presented below share a single source sample, sequenced in a study of patients and donors after allogeneic stem cell transplantation. TCRdb called the RT-PCR reads again in MiXCR, with one record for every CDR3 protein. The top ten clones hold about 3% of a sample with approximately 160,000 distinct CDR3 sequences, roughly 31% of them seen once. Sequencing input: blood, either unsorted or a sorted T cell fraction (not recorded which). These receptors all come from a human donor who was either an allogeneic HSCT recipient or a stem cell or donor lymphocyte infusion donor (not recorded which). It is not recorded whose cells these are; they may come from a transplant donor.

This clonotype was observed a few times. This chain joins TRBV6-5 and TRBJ2-1, with D hard to call. This CDR3 contains 15 residues. The germline V and J ends were trimmed by 0 bases and 4 bases, with 10 bases remaining between them. The germline gives CDR1 MNHEY, CDR2 SVGAGI. The CDR3 DNA follows: TGTGCCAGCAGTTACTCGGGGAATGATTACAATGAGCAGTTCTTC. Protein sequence: CASSYSGNDYNEQFF.

This clonotype was observed a few times. The chain is built from TRBV15 and TRBJ2-2, with unresolved D. Per germline, CDR1 LNHNV and CDR2 YYDKDF (reference sequence). V was trimmed by 1 base and J by 7 bases, leaving 7 bases between them. The CDR3 has 13 residues. CDR3 residues: CATSRVYGGELFF. In nucleotides, the CDR3 is TGTGCCACCAGCAGAGTTTACGGCGGGGAGCTGTTTTTT.

The CDR3 sequence: CSVEVISWETQYF. The CDR3 DNA reads TGCAGCGTTGAAGTAATCTCATGGGAGACCCAGTACTTC. The chain links TRBV29-1 to TRBJ2-5; D gene uncertain. The V and J ends lost 1 base and 5 bases respectively, with 11 bases between them. CDR1 SQVTM and CDR2 ANQGSEA come from the germline V gene. This CDR3 has 13 residues.

This clonotype came up a few times. The chain employs TRBV6-5 and TRBJ1-2; D is perhaps TRBD1 (5 bases). Per germline, CDR1 MNHEY and CDR2 SVGAGI. Trimming took 0 bases from V and 8 from J, leaving 10 bases between them. The CDR3 is made up of 13 amino acids. CDR3 nucleotide sequence: TGTGCCAGCAGTTACTCTTCCTGGGGCGGCTACACCTTC. Its translation is CASSYSSWGGYTF.

The chain combines TRBV10-3 with TRBJ2-5, with a weak D call TRBD2 (5 bases). Germline CDR1 is ENHRY and CDR2 is SYGVKD. V was pared by 3 bases and J by 4 bases, with 12 bases between. There are 14 residues in the CDR3. CDR3 sequence reads: CAISEPAGGETQYF. The DNA for the CDR3 is TGTGCCATCAGTGAACCAGCCGGAGGAGAGACCCAGTACTTC.

This clonotype occurred many times. The junction departs from the called germline gene at one end, perhaps through a read error. The chain joins TRBV7-9 to TRBJ1-1; D is possibly TRBD1 (5 bases). Germline CDR1 is SEHNR and CDR2 is FQNEAQ (reference sequence). The CDR3 covers 13 residues. Here the CDR3 reads CAGSLGTGTEAFF. The CDR3 nucleotides read TGTGCCGGCAGCTTAGGGACGGGGACTGAAGCTTTCTTT.

This chain joins TRBV30 and TRBJ1-6, with D uncertain. Germline CDR1 is GTSNPN and CDR2 is SVGIG (reference sequence). The CDR3 consists of 14 residues. Between the trimmed V and J ends, which lost 3 bases and 4 bases, there was a span of 10 bases. The CDR3 sequence is CAWSPTGYNSPLHF. In nucleotides, the CDR3 is TGTGCCTGGAGCCCCACGGGGTATAATTCACCCCTCCACTTT.

This rearrangement joins TRBV27 to TRBJ2-1; D gene ambiguous. Germline V gene sequence: CDR1 MNHEY, CDR2 SMNVEV (reference sequence). The CDR3 is 14 residues long. Trimming cost V 3 bases and J 2 bases, with 8 bases left between them. The CDR3 sequence: CASSFLTTYNEQFF. In DNA, the CDR3 is TGTGCCAGCAGTTTCCTAACTACCTACAATGAGCAGTTCTTC.

The chain joins TRBV12-3 or TRBV12-4 to TRBJ1-2; the D is unclear. The CDR3 sequence is 14 residues long. V was cut by 5 bases and J by 8 bases, with 18 bases left in between. The CDR3 region has the DNA TGTGCCAGCAGTAGATGGCAGACCCCATTAGGCTACACCTTC. As protein: CASSRWQTPLGYTF.

The rearrangement links TRBV4-1 to TRBJ2-5, with D hard to call. The CDR3 loop spans 15 amino acids. The V end was cut by 1 base, the J end by 5 bases, with 14 bases between. The V gene's germline CDR1 is MGHRA and CDR2 YSYEKL. CDR3 in DNA: TGCGCCAGCAGCCAAGCTTGGTCGGAGCGTGAGACCCAGTACTTC. Amino acid sequence: CASSQAWSERETQYF.

V is TRBV19 and J is TRBJ2-7, with D perhaps TRBD2 (6 bases). Between the trimmed V and J ends, which lost 4 bases and 5 bases, there was a span of 15 bases. The germline V gene has CDR1 LNHDA and CDR2 SQIVND (reference sequence). CDR3 length: 14 residues. CDR3 residues: CASSTGTGFHEQYF. The CDR3 DNA reads as TGTGCCAGTAGTACTGGGACTGGTTTCCACGAGCAGTACTTC.

This clonotype has at least ten counts. As DNA, the CDR3 is TGCAGTGCTAGCGAGGGGAACCAGAACACTGAAGCTTTCTTT. It codes for CSASEGNQNTEAFF. The chain combines TRBV20-1 with TRBJ1-1, with D maybe TRBD1 (5 bases). The CDR3 has 14 residues. Trimming cost V 3 bases and J 1 base, with 12 bases left between them. Germline CDR1 DFQATT, CDR2 SNEGSKA (reference sequence).

This sequence joins TRBV2 and TRBJ2-7, with D maybe TRBD1 (6 bases). This CDR3 region has 15 residues. Trimming removed 1 base from V and 0 bases from J, with 10 bases in between. Germline lookup yields CDR1 SNHLY and CDR2 FYNNEI. CDR3 sequence reads: CASSEVLGHSYEQYF. CDR3 DNA sequence: TGTGCCAGCAGTGAAGTTTTGGGACACTCCTACGAGCAGTACTTC.